Shown below are 26 T cell receptor beta chains from a single sample sequenced in a study of CD8+CD57+ T cells in acquired aplastic anemia. CDR3 and TCR beta VDJ profiling relied on a genomic DNA template. From the reads, TCRdb called clonotypes with MiXCR, one entry per CDR3 protein. The sample holds about 190,000 distinct CDR3 sequences; around 59% are singletons and the top ten take 15% to 20%. The sample comprised sorted CD4+, CD8+, or CD8+CD57+ T cells (not recorded which) from PBMCs. Receptors were obtained from a human donor in good health, serving as a control.

The chain recombines TRBV29-1 with TRBJ1-1; TRBD1 matches at 11 bases. In germline, CDR1 is SQVTM, CDR2 ANQGSEA. The CDR3 spans 14 residues. The ends lost 7 bases at V and 3 bases at J; junction bases unmatched: 7. Here the CDR3 DNA reads TGCAGCGCTCCGGGACAGGGGGTTTACACTGAAGCTTTCTTT. It yields the protein CSAPGQGVYTEAFF.

This clonotype was counted many times. The junction does not match germline at one end; this may be a read error. The chain has TRBV7-9 and TRBJ1-5; D gene unclear. Germline values: CDR1 SEHNR, CDR2 FQNEAQ (reference sequence). The CDR3 contains 17 residues. CDR3 sequence: CASSLHPPGSLVQPQHF. CDR3 nucleotides: TGCGCCAGCAGCCTCCACCCCCCGGGCTCCCTGGTCCAGCCCCAGCATTTT.

The chain joins TRBV4-3 to TRBJ1-2, with 7 bases matching TRBD1. CDR3 length: 14 residues. Germline-derived CDR1 and CDR2 are LGHNA and YSLEER. Trimming at V came to 4 bases and at J to 8 bases, leaving 10 bases not matched to a gene. The CDR3 protein is CASSPRTGVKGYTF. For the CDR3, the DNA is TGCGCCAGCAGCCCCCGAACAGGGGTTAAGGGCTACACCTTC.

This chain joins TRBV7-2 and TRBJ2-7; 9 nucleotides agree with TRBD2. Per the germline V gene, CDR1 is SGHTA and CDR2 is FQGNSA. Germline trimming cut 6 bases from V and 6 bases from J; bases unmatched to any gene: 12. This CDR3 spans 15 amino acids. The CDR3 sequence is CASSSPGAGGAEQYF. DNA of the CDR3: TGTGCCAGCAGTTCTCCGGGAGCGGGAGGTGCCGAGCAGTACTTC.

This clonotype was observed a handful of times. The chain combines TRBV7-9 with TRBJ1-6, with D maybe TRBD1 (6 bases). V was cut by 6 bases and J by 7 bases, with 13 bases left in between. The CDR3 loop spans 14 amino acids. The V gene's germline CDR1 is SEHNR and CDR2 FQNEAQ (reference sequence). This CDR3 is CASRSDRSNSPLHF. The DNA of the CDR3 is TGTGCCAGCAGAAGCGACAGGAGCAATTCACCCCTCCACTTT. Full variable domain (outside the CDR3, taken from reference TRBV7-9 and TRBJ1-6): DTGVSQNPRHKITKRGQNVTFRCDPISEHNRLYWYRQTLGQGPEFLTYFQNEAQLEKSRLLSDRFSAERPKGSFSTLEIQRTEQGDSAMYLCASRSDRSNSPLHFGNGTRLTVT.

The chain uses TRBV12-3 or TRBV12-4 and TRBJ1-3; D not resolved. V was cut by 6 bases and J by 0 bases, with 18 bases left in between. The CDR3 totals 17 residues. The CDR3 region has the DNA TGTGCCAGCAGCCACCCTGCCGGGAGTACCTCTGGAAACACCATATATTTT. Its translation is CASSHPAGSTSGNTIYF.

The chain carries TRBV11-2 and TRBJ1-1; 7 bases match TRBD1. The CDR3 is 19 amino acids. Germline V CDR1 and CDR2: SGHAT, FQNNGV. Losses at the gene ends were 5 bases for V and 4 bases for J; bases not matched to a gene: 22. CDR3 DNA sequence: TGTGCCAGCAGCCCCTGGGCAGGGGGAATCATCAGTAGTGGCACTGAAGCTTTCTTT. Encoded protein: CASSPWAGGIISSGTEAFF.

This clonotype was counted a few times. This chain links TRBV7-2 with TRBJ1-1; tentative D call: TRBD1 (5 bases). CDR1 and CDR2 (germline): SGHTA, FQGNSA. The CDR3 sequence is 13 residues long. V was shortened by 7 bases and J by 10 bases, with 19 bases between the two germline ends. CDR3 region: CASTYGGRGGAFF. The DNA of the CDR3 is TGTGCCAGCACGTACGGGGGACGCGGCGGAGCTTTCTTT. Full variable domain (remainder filled in from reference TRBV7-2 and TRBJ1-1): GAGVSQSPSNKVTEKGKDVELRCDPISGHTALYWYRQSLGQGLEFLIYFQGNSAPDKSGLPSDRFSAERTGGSVSTLTIQRTQQEDSAVYLCASTYGGRGGAFFGQGTRLTVV.

The rearrangement joins TRBV5-1 to TRBJ2-3, with D perhaps TRBD1 or TRBD2 (6 bases each). Germline CDR1 and CDR2: SGHRS and YFSETQ. Trimming took 7 bases from V and 0 from J, leaving 18 bases between them. This CDR3 comprises 16 residues. This CDR3 reads CASETQGGRSTDTQYF. CDR3 sequence (DNA): TGCGCCAGCGAAACACAGGGAGGTCGTAGCACAGATACGCAGTATTTT.

The genes are TRBV7-2 and TRBJ1-4; 7 bases fit TRBD1. Germline V gene lookup returns CDR1 SGHTA and CDR2 FQGNSA. Trimming took 1 base from V and 6 from J; bases not matched to a gene: 5. The CDR3 is 15 amino acids. The CDR3 region is CASSLGTGIDEKLFF. CDR3 nucleotide sequence: TGTGCCAGCAGCTTAGGGACAGGTATAGATGAAAAACTGTTTTTT.

The rearrangement joins TRBV12-3 or TRBV12-4 to TRBJ1-2; D is ambiguous. The length of the CDR3 is 14 residues. With 7 bases removed from V and 5 bases from J, the gap between germline ends came to 17 bases. This CDR3 reads CASTPSFGIYGYTF. The CDR3 region has the DNA TGTGCCAGCACCCCCAGTTTCGGGATTTATGGCTACACCTTC.

V and J are TRBV19 and TRBJ1-2; 7 positions match TRBD1. CDR1 and CDR2 (germline): LNHDA, SQIVND (reference sequence). Unmatched junction bases numbered 9, after V lost 4 bases and J lost 4 bases. The CDR3 is 15 amino acids. DNA for the CDR3: TGTGCCAGTAGTACAGCCCGAACAGGGGTCTATGGCTACACCTTC. It is translated as CASSTARTGVYGYTF.

In this sample, this clonotype turned up many times. This chain joins TRBV6-5 and TRBJ2-7, with D perhaps TRBD1 (5 bases). Trimming pared 4 bases from V and 2 bases from J, leaving 15 bases between. This CDR3 has 15 amino acids. Germline V gene sequence: CDR1 MNHEY, CDR2 SVGAGI. The CDR3 DNA reads TGTGCCAGCAGTTCCCCGACAGCCGGAGCCTACGAGCAGTACTTC. Protein sequence: CASSSPTAGAYEQYF.

The J gene is TRBJ2-1, the V gene TRBV7-2; 7 bases are shared with TRBD2. The CDR3 is 14 amino acids. J lost 5 bases, V lost 5 bases, and 6 bases had no gene match. The germline gives CDR1 SGHTA, CDR2 FQGNSA. The chain's CDR3 is CASSLRGRNNEQFF. CDR3 DNA: TGTGCCAGCAGCCTGCGGGGGAGAAACAATGAGCAGTTCTTC.

At least ten counts were recorded for this clonotype. V and J are TRBV5-8 and TRBJ1-3, with D hard to call. The CDR3 covers 14 residues. Germline CDR1 and CDR2: SGHTS and YDEGEE. Trimming removed 2 bases at V and 2 bases at J, with 8 bases between. CDR3 region: CASSFGSPGNTIYF. In DNA, the CDR3 is TGTGCCAGCAGCTTCGGGAGTCCTGGAAACACCATATATTTT.

The sample holds many counts of this clonotype. The V call is TRBV6-1, the J call TRBJ1-1, with D tentatively TRBD1 (5 bases). CDR1 and CDR2 (germline): MNHNS, SASEGT. V lost 1 base and J 4 bases, leaving 19 bases between the germline ends. This CDR3 has 17 residues. The CDR3 region is CASSEGRGHLRGTEAFF. The CDR3 nucleotides are TGTGCCAGCAGTGAAGGTCGGGGCCATTTGAGGGGCACTGAAGCTTTCTTT.

The chain recombines TRBV5-6 with TRBJ1-2, with D perhaps TRBD1 (5 bases). Between the trimmed V and J ends, which lost 1 base and 4 bases, there was a span of 11 bases. The V gene's germline CDR1 is SGHDT and CDR2 YYEEEE. This CDR3 has 14 amino acids. The CDR3: CASSLKGVGYGYTF. Written as DNA, the CDR3 is TGTGCCAGCAGCTTGAAAGGGGTTGGCTATGGCTACACCTTC.

This clonotype was observed a few times. Because it lacks the conserved phenylalanine or tryptophan at the end, this CDR3 is likely a read error. The chain is built from TRBV7-9 and TRBJ1-6, with D possibly matching TRBD1 (5 bases). In germline, CDR1 is SEHNR, CDR2 FQNEAQ (reference sequence). The CDR3 length is 14 residues. CDR3 bases: TGTGTCAGCAGGGATTCTAGCGGGAATTCACCCCTCCACTCT. It is translated as CVSRDSSGNSPLHS.

This clonotype turned up a few times. The rearrangement links TRBV11-3 to TRBJ2-4; D gene uncertain. The CDR3 runs 17 residues. Germline loops: CDR1 SGHNT, CDR2 YENEEA. The ends were cut back, 4 bases at V and 1 base at J, with 17 bases in the middle. CDR3: CASSSLLGSMAKNIQYF. The CDR3 DNA reads TGTGCCAGCAGCTCCCTTCTGGGGTCCATGGCCAAAAACATTCAGTACTTC.

J is TRBJ2-5 and V is TRBV24-1; perhaps TRBD1 as D (5 bases). CDR1 and CDR2 from the germline V gene are KGHDR and SFDVKD. V was cut by 4 bases and J by 2 bases, with 10 bases left in between. This CDR3 is 14 amino acids long. The CDR3 region has the DNA TGTGCCACCAGTGACCAGGGATTTCAAGAGACCCAGTACTTC. This translates into CATSDQGFQETQYF.

V usage is TRBV19 and J usage is TRBJ1-2; D gene uncertain. V was cut by 10 bases and J by 3 bases, with 15 bases left in between. Germline V gene data show CDR1 as LNHDA and CDR2 as SQIVND (reference sequence). The CDR3 contains 13 residues. The CDR3 region has the DNA TGTGCCACAAGCAAAGCTGTCCACTATGGCTACACCTTC. It codes for CATSKAVHYGYTF.

This sequence joins TRBV20-1 and TRBJ1-1; TRBD1 might be the D (5 bases). The CDR3 loop spans 11 amino acids. Per the germline V gene, CDR1 is DFQATT and CDR2 is SNEGSKA (reference sequence). CDR3 bases: TGCAGCGTCCCTCAGGGAGCTGAAGCTTTCTTT. Amino acids: CSVPQGAEAFF.

This clonotype was picked up many times. CDR3 DNA: TGTGCCAGCAGTCCCGGGAAGGTTTTGGATACGCAGTATTTT. Its protein is CASSPGKVLDTQYF. The gene calls are TRBV12-3 or TRBV12-4 and TRBJ2-3; D is perhaps TRBD2 (5 bases). The V end lost 5 bases, the J end lost 6 bases, and 15 bases lay between the germline ends. This CDR3 has 14 residues.

This clonotype was seen at least ten times. The gene calls are TRBV6-1 and TRBJ1-2; no reliable D call. The germline V gene encodes CDR1 MNHNS and CDR2 SASEGT. The CDR3 contains 14 residues. Trimming removed 3 bases from V and 13 bases from J, with 21 bases in between. CDR3 in DNA: TGTGCCAGCAGTGAGAATGGTCAGCTGATGGCCGGCACCTTC. As protein: CASSENGQLMAGTF.

This clonotype was recorded once. This chain uses TRBV20-1 with TRBJ1-5; TRBD1 agrees at 11 bases. The germline gives CDR1 DFQATT, CDR2 SNEGSKA (reference sequence). With 1 base clipped from V and 11 bases from J, the junction kept 1 base outside the gene matches. The CDR3 extends over 12 amino acids. For the CDR3, the DNA is TGCAGTGCTAGAGCGGGACAGGGGGCCCAGCATTTT. Its translation is CSARAGQGAQHF.

This clonotype was counted at least ten times. V is TRBV7-2 and J is TRBJ2-1, with 9 bases identical to TRBD2. V gave up 4 bases and J gave up 3 bases; unmatched junction bases: 19. The CDR3 is made up of 20 amino acids. Germline CDR1 is SGHTA and CDR2 is FQGNSA. The CDR3 sequence is CASSSLLAGGAKENYNEQFF. The CDR3 region has the DNA TGTGCCAGCAGCTCCCTTTTGGCGGGGGGGGCAAAGGAAAACTACAATGAGCAGTTCTTC.